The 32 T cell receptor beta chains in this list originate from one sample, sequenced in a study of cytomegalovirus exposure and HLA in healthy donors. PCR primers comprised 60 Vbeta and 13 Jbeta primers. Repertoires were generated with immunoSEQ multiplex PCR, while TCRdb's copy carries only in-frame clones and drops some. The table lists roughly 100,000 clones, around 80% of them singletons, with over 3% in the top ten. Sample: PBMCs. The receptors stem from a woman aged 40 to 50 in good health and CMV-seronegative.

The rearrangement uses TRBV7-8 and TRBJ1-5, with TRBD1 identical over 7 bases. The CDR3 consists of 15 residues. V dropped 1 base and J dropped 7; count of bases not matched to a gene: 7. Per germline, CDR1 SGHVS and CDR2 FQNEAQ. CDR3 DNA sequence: TGTGCCAGCAGCTTAGACCCTACAGGGGACCAGCCCCAGCATTTT. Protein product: CASSLDPTGDQPQHF.

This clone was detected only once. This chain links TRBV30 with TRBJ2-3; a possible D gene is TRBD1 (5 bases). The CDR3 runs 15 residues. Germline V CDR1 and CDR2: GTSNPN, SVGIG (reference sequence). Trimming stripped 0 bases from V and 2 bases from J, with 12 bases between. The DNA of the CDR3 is TGTGCCTGGAGTGTACTAAGGGGCTTCACAGATACGCAGTATTTT. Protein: CAWSVLRGFTDTQYF.

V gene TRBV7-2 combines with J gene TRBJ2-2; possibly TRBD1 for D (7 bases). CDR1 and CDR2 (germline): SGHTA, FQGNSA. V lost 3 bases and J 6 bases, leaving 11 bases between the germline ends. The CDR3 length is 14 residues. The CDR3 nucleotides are TGTGCCAGCAGCTTGCTCAGGGGGGCCGGGGAGCTGTTTTTT. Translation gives CASSLLRGAGELFF.

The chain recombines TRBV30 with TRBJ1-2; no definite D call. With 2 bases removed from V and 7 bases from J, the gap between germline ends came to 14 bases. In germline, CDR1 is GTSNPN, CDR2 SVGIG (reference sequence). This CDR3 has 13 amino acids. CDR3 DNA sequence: TGTGCCTGGAGTCCCCTAGAGTTGAGTGGCTACACCTTC. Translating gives CAWSPLELSGYTF.

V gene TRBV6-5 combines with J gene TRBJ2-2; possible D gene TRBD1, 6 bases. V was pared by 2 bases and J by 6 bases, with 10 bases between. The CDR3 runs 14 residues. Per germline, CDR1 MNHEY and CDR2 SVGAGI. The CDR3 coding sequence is TGTGCCAGCAGTTACAGGGGGAAATCCGGGGAGCTGTTTTTT. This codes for CASSYRGKSGELFF.

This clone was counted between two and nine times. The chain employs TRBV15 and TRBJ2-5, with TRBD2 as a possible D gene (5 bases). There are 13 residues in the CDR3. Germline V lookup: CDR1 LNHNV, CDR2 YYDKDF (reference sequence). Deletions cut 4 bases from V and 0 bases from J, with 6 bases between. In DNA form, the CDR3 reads TGTGCCACCAGCAAAGCGGACCAAGAGACCCAGTACTTC. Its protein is CATSKADQETQYF.

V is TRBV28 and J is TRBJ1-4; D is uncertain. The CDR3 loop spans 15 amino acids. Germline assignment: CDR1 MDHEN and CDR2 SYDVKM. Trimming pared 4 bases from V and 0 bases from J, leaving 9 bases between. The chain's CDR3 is CASSSSFTTNEKLFF. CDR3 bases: TGTGCCAGCAGTTCAAGCTTCACAACTAATGAAAAACTGTTTTTT.

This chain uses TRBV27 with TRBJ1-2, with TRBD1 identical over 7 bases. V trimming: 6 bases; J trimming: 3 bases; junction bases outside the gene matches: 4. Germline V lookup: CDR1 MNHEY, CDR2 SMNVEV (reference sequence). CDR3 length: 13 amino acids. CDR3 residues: CASRTGVDYGYTF. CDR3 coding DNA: TGTGCCAGCAGAACAGGGGTGGACTATGGCTACACCTTC.

CDR3 loop: CASSAGTSYEQYF. CDR3 nucleotide sequence: TGTGCCAGCAGCGCGGGAACTTCCTACGAGCAGTACTTC. The chain combines TRBV5-6 with TRBJ2-7; maybe TRBD2 (6 bases). Looked up from germline, CDR1 is SGHDT and CDR2 is YYEEEE. The CDR3 contains 13 residues. V lost 4 bases, J lost 1 base, and 9 bases lay in between.

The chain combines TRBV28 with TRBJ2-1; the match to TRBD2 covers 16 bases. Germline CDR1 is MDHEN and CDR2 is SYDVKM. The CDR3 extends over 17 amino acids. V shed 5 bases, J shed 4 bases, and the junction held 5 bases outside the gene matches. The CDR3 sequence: CASSLGLAGGPYNEQFF. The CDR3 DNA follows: TGTGCCAGCAGTCTGGGACTAGCGGGAGGGCCTTACAATGAGCAGTTCTTC.

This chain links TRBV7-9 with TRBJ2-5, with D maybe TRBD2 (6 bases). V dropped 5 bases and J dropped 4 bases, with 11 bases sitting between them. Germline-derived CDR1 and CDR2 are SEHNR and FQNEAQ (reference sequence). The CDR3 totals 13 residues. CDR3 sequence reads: CASSPRDSETQYF. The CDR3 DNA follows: TGTGCCAGCAGCCCCCGGGACTCAGAGACCCAGTACTTC.

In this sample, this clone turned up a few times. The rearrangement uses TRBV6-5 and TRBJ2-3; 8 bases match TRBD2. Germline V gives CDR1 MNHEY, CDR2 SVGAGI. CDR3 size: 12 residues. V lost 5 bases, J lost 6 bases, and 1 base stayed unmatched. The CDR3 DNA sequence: TGTGCCAGCAGTCCGGGGGGGGATACGCAGTATTTT. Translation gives CASSPGGDTQYF.

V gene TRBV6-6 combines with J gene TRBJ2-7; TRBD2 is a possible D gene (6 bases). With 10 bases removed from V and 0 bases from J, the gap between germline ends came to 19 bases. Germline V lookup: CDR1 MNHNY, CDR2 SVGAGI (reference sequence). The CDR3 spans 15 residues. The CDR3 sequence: CAISGLGRGSYEQYF. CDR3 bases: TGTGCCATCTCCGGACTGGGGCGGGGCTCCTACGAGCAGTACTTC.

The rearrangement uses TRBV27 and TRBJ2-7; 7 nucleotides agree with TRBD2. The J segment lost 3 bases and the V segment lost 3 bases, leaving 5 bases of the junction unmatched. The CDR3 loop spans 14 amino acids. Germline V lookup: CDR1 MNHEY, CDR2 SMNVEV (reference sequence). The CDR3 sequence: CASSLGGGVYEQYF. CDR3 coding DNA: TGTGCCAGCAGTTTGGGGGGAGGGGTCTACGAGCAGTACTTC.

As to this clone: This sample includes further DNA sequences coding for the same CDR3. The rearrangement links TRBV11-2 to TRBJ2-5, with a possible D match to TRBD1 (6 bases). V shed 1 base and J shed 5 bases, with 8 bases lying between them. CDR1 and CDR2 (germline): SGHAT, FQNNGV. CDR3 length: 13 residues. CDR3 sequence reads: CASSLGRGETQYF. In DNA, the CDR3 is TGTGCCAGCAGCTTAGGCAGGGGTGAGACCCAGTACTTC. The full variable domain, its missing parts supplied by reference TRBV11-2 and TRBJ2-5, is EAGVAQSPRYKIIEKRQSVAFWCNPISGHATLYWYQQILGQGPKLLIQFQNNGVVDDSQLPKDRFSAERLKGVDSTLKIQPAKLEDSAVYLCASSLGRGETQYFGPGTRLLVL.

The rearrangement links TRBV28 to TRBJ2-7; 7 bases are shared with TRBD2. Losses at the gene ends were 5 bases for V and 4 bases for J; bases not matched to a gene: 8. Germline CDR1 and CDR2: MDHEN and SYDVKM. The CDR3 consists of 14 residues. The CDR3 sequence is CASSRAGFGYEQYF. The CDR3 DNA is TGTGCCAGCAGTCGAGCGGGATTCGGGTACGAGCAGTACTTC.

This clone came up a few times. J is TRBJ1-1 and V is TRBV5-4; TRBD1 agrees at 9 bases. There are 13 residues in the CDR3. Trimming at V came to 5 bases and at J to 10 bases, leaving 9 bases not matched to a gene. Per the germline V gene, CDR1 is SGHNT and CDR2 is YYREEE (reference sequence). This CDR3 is CASRDGQGLVAFF. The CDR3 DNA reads TGTGCCAGCAGAGATGGACAGGGGCTGGTAGCTTTCTTT.

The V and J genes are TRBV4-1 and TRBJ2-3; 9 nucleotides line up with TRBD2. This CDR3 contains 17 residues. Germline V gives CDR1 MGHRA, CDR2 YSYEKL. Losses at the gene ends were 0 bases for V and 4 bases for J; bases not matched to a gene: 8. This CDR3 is CASSQEGRGGGADTQYF. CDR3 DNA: TGCGCCAGCAGCCAAGAAGGGCGGGGCGGGGGGGCAGATACGCAGTATTTT.

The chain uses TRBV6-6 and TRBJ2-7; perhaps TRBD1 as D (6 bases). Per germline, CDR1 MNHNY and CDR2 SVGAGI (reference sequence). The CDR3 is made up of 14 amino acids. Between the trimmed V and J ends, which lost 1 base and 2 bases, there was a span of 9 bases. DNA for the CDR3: TGTGCCAGCAGTTACTTGGACAGCACCTACGAGCAGTACTTC. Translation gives CASSYLDSTYEQYF.

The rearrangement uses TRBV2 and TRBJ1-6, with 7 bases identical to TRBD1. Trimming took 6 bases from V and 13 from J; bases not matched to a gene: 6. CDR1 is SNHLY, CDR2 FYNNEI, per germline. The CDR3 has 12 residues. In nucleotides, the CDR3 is TGTGCCAGCAGGTTACAGGGGAGTCCCCTCCACTTT. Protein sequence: CASRLQGSPLHF.

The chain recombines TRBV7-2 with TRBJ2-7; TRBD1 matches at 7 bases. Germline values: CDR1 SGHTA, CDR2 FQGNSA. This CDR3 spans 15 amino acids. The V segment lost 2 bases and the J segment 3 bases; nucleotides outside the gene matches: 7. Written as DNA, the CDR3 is TGTGCCAGCAGCTTAATGACAGGGACCCACTACGAGCAGTACTTC. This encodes CASSLMTGTHYEQYF.

Written as DNA, the CDR3 is TGTGCCAGCAGCCCGACGGGGTACGAGCAGTACTTC. It specifies CASSPTGYEQYF. The V and J genes are TRBV11-2 and TRBJ2-7, with D possibly being TRBD2 (5 bases). Germline CDR1 and CDR2: SGHAT and FQNNGV. Between the trimmed V and J ends, which lost 5 bases and 4 bases, there was a span of 9 bases. The CDR3 runs to 12 residues.

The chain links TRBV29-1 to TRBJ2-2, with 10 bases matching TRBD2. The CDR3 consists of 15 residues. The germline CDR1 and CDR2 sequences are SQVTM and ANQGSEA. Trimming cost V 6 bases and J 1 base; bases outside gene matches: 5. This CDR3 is CSVALAGENTGELFF. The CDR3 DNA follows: TGCAGCGTAGCTCTAGCGGGGGAGAACACCGGGGAGCTGTTTTTT.

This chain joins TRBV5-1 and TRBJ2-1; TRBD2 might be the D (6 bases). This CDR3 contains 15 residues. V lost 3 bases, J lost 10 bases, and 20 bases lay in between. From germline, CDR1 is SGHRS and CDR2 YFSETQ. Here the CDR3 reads CASSYEPGLRSEQFF. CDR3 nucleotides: TGCGCCAGCAGCTATGAACCGGGACTTCGGTCGGAGCAGTTCTTC.

In nucleotides, the CDR3 is TGTGCCAGCAGTTCCAATAATCAGCCCCAGCATTTT. Residues: CASSSNNQPQHF. This chain joins TRBV6-5 and TRBJ1-5; D call uncertain. Germline V gives CDR1 MNHEY, CDR2 SVGAGI. V was shortened by 4 bases and J by 4 bases, with 5 bases between the two germline ends. This CDR3 has 12 residues.

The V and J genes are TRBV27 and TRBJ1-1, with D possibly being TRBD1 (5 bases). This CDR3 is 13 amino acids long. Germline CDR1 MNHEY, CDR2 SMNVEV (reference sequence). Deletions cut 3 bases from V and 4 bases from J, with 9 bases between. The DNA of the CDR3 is TGTGCCAGCAGTTTGTCAGGGCCCACTGAAGCTTTCTTT. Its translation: CASSLSGPTEAFF.

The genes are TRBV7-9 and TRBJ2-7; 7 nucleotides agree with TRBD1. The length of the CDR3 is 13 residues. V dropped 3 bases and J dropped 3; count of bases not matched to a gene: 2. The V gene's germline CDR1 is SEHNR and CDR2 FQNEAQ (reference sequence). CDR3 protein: CASSFDRDYEQYF. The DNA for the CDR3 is TGTGCCAGCAGCTTCGACAGGGACTACGAGCAGTACTTC.

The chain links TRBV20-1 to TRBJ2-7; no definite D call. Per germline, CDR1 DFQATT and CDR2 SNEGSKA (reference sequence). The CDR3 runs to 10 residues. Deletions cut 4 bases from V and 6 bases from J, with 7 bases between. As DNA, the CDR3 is TGCAGTGCTATTTTGGCCGAGCAGTACTTC. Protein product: CSAILAEQYF.

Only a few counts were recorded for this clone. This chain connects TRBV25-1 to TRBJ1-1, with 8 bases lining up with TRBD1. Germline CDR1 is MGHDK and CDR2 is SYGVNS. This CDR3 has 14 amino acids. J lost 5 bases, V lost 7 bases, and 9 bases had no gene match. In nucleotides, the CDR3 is TGTGCCAGCACTCCTACAGGGGGAACTACTGAAGCTTTCTTT. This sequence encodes CASTPTGGTTEAFF.

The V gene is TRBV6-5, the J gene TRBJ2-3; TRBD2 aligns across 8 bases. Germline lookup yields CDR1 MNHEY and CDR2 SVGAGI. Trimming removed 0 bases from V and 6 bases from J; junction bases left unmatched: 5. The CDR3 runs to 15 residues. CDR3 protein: CASSYSSGGRDTQYF. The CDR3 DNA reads TGTGCCAGCAGTTACTCGTCGGGAGGGCGTGATACGCAGTATTTT.

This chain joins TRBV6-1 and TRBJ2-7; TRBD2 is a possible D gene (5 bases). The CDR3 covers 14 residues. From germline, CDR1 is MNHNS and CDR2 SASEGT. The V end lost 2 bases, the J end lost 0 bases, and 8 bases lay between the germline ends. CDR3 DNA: TGTGCCAGCAGTGAAATGGGGAGCTCCTACGAGCAGTACTTC. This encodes CASSEMGSSYEQYF.

CDR3 protein: CASSLEGLGGTGELFF. CDR3 coding DNA: TGCGCCAGCAGCTTGGAGGGACTAGGAGGCACGGGGGAGCTGTTTTTT. This chain links TRBV5-1 with TRBJ2-2; 8 bases are shared with TRBD2. The junction had 9 bases not matched to a gene; V was cut back by 0 bases and J by 8 bases. Germline V CDR1 and CDR2: SGHRS, YFSETQ. The CDR3 has 16 residues.